A selection of T cell receptor beta chains follows, all from one sample in a study of metastatic and nonmetastatic thyroid tumors. TCRdb reanalyzed the PCR reads with MiXCR. The sample gives 5,400 or so clones, about two fifths of which show up once; about a third is in the top ten. The sample comprised adjacent normal tissue. The receptor set was obtained from a female donor with papillary thyroid cancer or a benign thyroid nodule (not recorded which). Some clones in this sample may be carry-over from other donors' samples. Both conserved end residues are part of each CDR3. The D gene is left open where the match is weak. Clone size is shown for a subset of rows, as once, few, many or a class of expanded clone.

CASSPTGQGNTEAFF,TGTGCCAGCAGTCCGACCGGACAGGGAAACACTGAAGCTTTCTTT,TRBJ1-1,few,TRBD1,15,TRBV12-3/TRBV12-4
CESFGGGERNEAFF,TGTGAAAGCTTCGGTGGGGGAGAGAGGAATGAAGCTTTCTTT,TRBJ1-1,-,-,14,TRBV6-1
CASGRLHQLDSPLHF,TGTGCCAGCGGGCGCCTACATCAGTTGGATTCACCCCTCCACTTT,TRBJ1-6,-,-,15,TRBV27
CASSVGGDTEAFF,TGTGCCAGCAGCGTAGGAGGGGACACTGAAGCTTTCTTC,TRBJ1-1,-,-,13,TRBV9
CASSIFDFNKPQHF,TGTGCCAGTAGTATTTTCGACTTTAATAAGCCCCAGCATTTT,TRBJ1-5,-,-,14,TRBV19
CASSLSDRSETQYF,TGTGCCAGCAGTTTATCGGACAGATCAGAGACCCAGTACTTC,TRBJ2-5,-,-,14,TRBV27
CASRVQGYSYNSPLHF,TGTGCCAGCAGAGTACAGGGCTACTCCTATAATTCACCCCTCCACTTT,TRBJ1-6,few,-,16,TRBV28
CASSLGATYEQYF,TGTGCCAGCAGCTTAGGAGCCACCTACGAGCAGTACTTC,TRBJ2-7,-,-,13,TRBV11-2
CASSRGGYTYEQYF,TGTGCCAGCAGTAGGGGGGGTTATACCTACGAGCAGTACTTC,TRBJ2-7,-,-,14,TRBV2
CAWSAWAGEQYF,TGTGCCTGGAGTGCATGGGCGGGGGAGCAGTACTTC,TRBJ2-7,few,-,12,TRBV30
CASTLRLAGELFF,TGTGCCAGCACTTTGAGACTAGCCGGGGAGCTGTTTTTT,TRBJ2-2,few,-,13,TRBV6-2/TRBV6-3
CASSPLLEGQDRGYTF,TGTGCCAGCTCACCACTACTAGAGGGACAGGATCGGGGCTACACCTTC,TRBJ1-2,-,TRBD1,16,TRBV18
CASSRSSNTGELFF,TGTGCCAGCAGCAGGAGCTCGAACACCGGGGAGCTGTTTTTT,TRBJ2-2,few,-,14,TRBV2
CASTTTASSYNEQFF,TGTGCCAGCACCACTACAGCGAGCTCCTACAATGAGCAGTTCTTC,TRBJ2-1,-,-,15,TRBV6-1
CASSLFPGTHEAFF,TGTGCCAGCAGCTTGTTCCCCGGGACACATGAAGCTTTCTTT,TRBJ1-1,once,-,14,TRBV5-6
CAWSPRGGGDQPQHF,TGTGCCTGGAGCCCCAGAGGGGGGGGAGATCAGCCCCAGCATTTT,TRBJ1-5,-,-,15,TRBV30
CASKGTGSYGYTF,TGTGCCAGCAAGGGGACAGGGAGCTATGGCTACACCTTC,TRBJ1-2,-,TRBD1,13,TRBV9
CASSLGEGFIGYEQYF,TGCGCCAGCAGCTTGGGGGAAGGTTTTATAGGCTACGAGCAGTACTTC,TRBJ2-7,-,-,16,TRBV5-1
CASSLGGRYSYEQYF,TGTGCCAGCAGTTTAGGCGGGAGGTACTCCTACGAGCAGTACTTC,TRBJ2-7,-,TRBD2,15,TRBV27
CASSLRLGDEQFF,TGTGCCAGCAGCCTGAGACTGGGCGATGAGCAGTTCTTC,TRBJ2-1,few,-,13,TRBV4-2
CASSQTGQNYGYTF,TGTGCCAGCAGCCAAACTGGCCAGAACTATGGCTACACCTTC,TRBJ1-2,-,-,14,TRBV3-1
CASSLASGGTEAFF,TGCGCCAGCAGCTTGGCCTCAGGGGGCACTGAAGCTTTCTTT,TRBJ1-1,-,TRBD1,14,TRBV5-1
CASSLGVDYGYTF,TGTGCCAGCAGCTTGGGGGTGGACTATGGCTACACCTTC,TRBJ1-2,-,-,13,TRBV7-9
CASSLGSLNTEAFF,TGTGCCAGCAGCTTAGGCAGCTTGAACACTGAAGCTTTCTTT,TRBJ1-1,-,-,14,TRBV5-6
CASSILTQGYEQFF,TGTGCCAGTAGTATTTTGACCCAGGGCTATGAGCAGTTCTTC,TRBJ2-1,few,-,14,TRBV19
CASSILTGANYGYTF,TGTGCCAGTAGTATTCTTACAGGGGCTAACTATGGCTACACCTTC,TRBJ1-2,few,TRBD1,15,TRBV19
CASSLVTGSSNRPQHF,TGTGCCAGCTCACTAGTCACAGGAAGCAGCAATCGGCCCCAGCATTTT,TRBJ1-5,many,-,16,TRBV18
CASSYSSGYLDTEAFF,TGTGCCAGCAGTTACTCCTCGGGGTACTTAGACACTGAAGCTTTCTTT,TRBJ1-1,-,-,16,TRBV6-6
CSATGPSGMRQFF,TGCAGTGCTACTGGACCTAGTGGAATGCGGCAGTTCTTC,TRBJ2-1,-,-,13,TRBV20-1
CASSWSGSEANEQFF,TGTGCCAGCAGCTGGAGCGGGAGCGAGGCCAATGAGCAGTTCTTC,TRBJ2-1,-,TRBD2,15,TRBV11-1
CASSDSRPRGRNSYEQYF,TGTGCCAGCAGTGACTCTCGACCCAGGGGCCGGAACTCCTACGAGCAGTACTTC,TRBJ2-7,-,-,18,TRBV6-2/TRBV6-3
CASSESTSGNEKLFF,TGTGCCAGCAGTGAATCAACGTCCGGGAATGAAAAGCTGTTTTTT,TRBJ1-4,few,-,15,TRBV25-1
CASSPLRGSRETQYF,TGTGCCAGCAGTCCCCTCAGGGGGAGTCGAGAGACCCAGTACTTC,TRBJ2-5,-,TRBD1,15,TRBV9
CASSEERSYYGYTF,TGTGCCAGCAGTGAAGAGCGCAGCTACTATGGCTACACCTTC,TRBJ1-2,few,-,14,TRBV2
CASSQSRISYEQYF,TGTGCCAGCAGCCAGAGTCGAATCTCCTACGAGCAGTACTTC,TRBJ2-7,-,-,14,TRBV3-1
CSARVAGLGTDTQYF,TGCAGTGCTAGGGTAGCGGGATTGGGCACAGATACGCAGTATTTT,TRBJ2-3,-,TRBD2,15,TRBV20-1
CAWGQEGEAFF,TGTGCCTGGGGCCAGGAGGGTGAAGCTTTCTTT,TRBJ1-1,-,-,11,TRBV30
CASSAQGNYGYTF,TGTGCCAGCAGCGCCCAGGGGAACTATGGCTACACCTTC,TRBJ1-2,-,-,13,TRBV9